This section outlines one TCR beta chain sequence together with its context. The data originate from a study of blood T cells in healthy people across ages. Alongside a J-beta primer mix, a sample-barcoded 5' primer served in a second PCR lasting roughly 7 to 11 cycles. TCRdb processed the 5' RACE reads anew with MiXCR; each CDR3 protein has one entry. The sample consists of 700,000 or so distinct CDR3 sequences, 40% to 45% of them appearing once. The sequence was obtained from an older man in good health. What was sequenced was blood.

The CDR3 DNA reads as TGCGCCAGCAGCCGGATCGGGACAGGGTACGCTTTCTTT. Amino acid sequence: CASSRIGTGYAFF. This chain connects TRBV4-3 to TRBJ1-1; 9 bases fit TRBD1. Germline trimming cut 4 bases from V and 11 bases from J; bases unmatched to any gene: 8. The length of the CDR3 is 13 residues. Germline CDR1 and CDR2: LGHNA and YSLEER.